Here is one T cell receptor beta chain with its context. This clonotype was picked up many times. Which antigen it targets is not known. No clone much larger than this one lies a single base away; base qualities are absent. Naive CD8 T cell libraries were made from about 20,000 to 1,000,000 sorted cells using 10%, 30% or 50% of purified RNA. On a BD FACSAria II, naive CD8 T cells were FACS-sorted as CD8+CD4-CCR7+CD45RA+ and collected into RLT Plus buffer. To test detection sensitivity, Jurkat RNA equal to under 13 TCR copies was added to samples of roughly 18,000-1,100,000 naive CD8 T cells. Enrichment of CD8 T cells was done with RosetteSep CD8+ T Cell Enrichment Cocktail plus Ficoll-Paque, and ACK red cell lysis came afterward. V loses 7 bases, J loses 2 bases, and the germline ends lie 5 bases apart. Measured from the cysteine to the phenylalanine, the CDR3 is 11 residues long. The sequence is cut down to CDR3 DNA, 33 bases in frame from base 1. The germline V gene sets CDR1 to WSHSY and CDR2 to SAAADI.

This specimen comes from a study of molecular identifiers for immune sequencing clone quantification (dated by TCRdb to 2017 to 2018). In terms of the full investigation: For a replicate experiment, the RNA from either 20,000 or 100,000 naive CD8 T cells was divided into five aliquots, and four of those aliquots went on to sequencing. CD8 T cells were used in a methods study to benchmark molecular-identifier clustering-based TCR repertoire sequencing (MIDCIRS) and TCR RNA copy counting.

The study at large found these results: The sizes of highly expanded clones could end up underestimated when identical TCR molecules share a barcode. In CMV-specific effector cells, over 99% of molecules were held by clones above 20 RNA copies, whereas under 1% of molecules were held by such clones in naive cells. When barcode sub-clustering was left out, chimeric consensus sequences inflated TCR diversity, with chimeras reaching as high as 47%. Modeling indicated around 2.7 TCR RNA copies recovered per cell, compared with roughly 10 by digital PCR, which implies a capture efficiency of approximately 30%. Naive libraries contained spiked-in Jurkat TCR RNA (10 copies' worth), which is not part of the donor repertoire. Spiked-in Jurkat TCR RNA equivalent to a single cell was reported to be detectable even among approximately 900,000 naive CD8 T cells.

The library was built by means of PCR. The reads were generated on an Illumina HiSeq 4000. Bulk TCR libraries were generated as previously described, with the TCR primers listed in Table S5 used. The Qiagen AllPrep DNA/RNA kit was used to purify total RNA. Before any analysis, reads coming from multiple sequencing runs of the same library were combined into one pool. The paper's processing steps were these. Only reads with exact TCR constant sequence were kept, trimmed to 150 nt, and grouped by their 12-nt molecular barcodes. Reads within each barcode group were sub-clustered using a 15% Levenshtein threshold, and quality-weighted consensus sequences were constructed for each RNA molecule. Non-functional sequences were filtered out, along with any lower-count sequence sitting one edit away from another sequence. On the basis of fitting two negative binomial distributions, barcode sub-clusters with fewer than 20% of the maximum read count were discarded. Clones were called with MiXCR by TCRdb after fastp trimmed the public reads at Q25, and only in-frame beta chains were retained. Rows are unified per CDR3 protein, each entry keeping the most common DNA and genes. The V and J calls here are based on TCRdb, not the publication. The table for this sample lists some 88,000 distinct CDR3 sequences; around 20% of them were counted only once. The ten top clones hold approximately 1% of the sample.

This clonotype was obtained from a human donor in good health. Some libraries in this study had Jurkat cell RNA spiked in. Recombination linked TRBV10-2 to TRBJ1-1, with no confident D gene call. Sequencing used naive CD8+ T cells from blood, with Jurkat cell RNA spiked in. Sample cell subset or site, as interpreted from the label and publication: FACS-sorted CD8+CD4-CCR7+CD45RA+ naive T cells. The sequence in DNA is TGCGCCAGCACCGAAAACACTGAAGCTTTCTTT. It is translated as CASTENTEAFF.